The next 7 T cell receptor beta chains were all read from a single sample in a study of T cells in Graves' hyperthyroidism and ophthalmopathy. RNA transcripts were the template for amplifying TCR beta CDR3 regions. The HTBI set primed first-round TCR CDR3 RT-PCR. TCRdb recomputed calls from the multiplex PCR reads with MiXCR, one row per CDR3 protein. In the table there are over 120,000 distinct CDR3 sequences, 22% of which are singletons. Sequenced sample: blood. The source is a woman aged 45 to 65 with Graves' hyperthyroidism that later progressed to Graves' ophthalmopathy.

This clonotype was observed a handful of times. The chain joins TRBV11-2 to TRBJ1-2; no definite D call. Trimming stripped 5 bases from V and 3 bases from J, with 13 bases between. The CDR3 spans 14 residues. CDR1 is SGHAT and CDR2 is FQNNGV in the germline V gene. The CDR3 sequence: CASSIPGLDYGYTF. The CDR3 nucleotides read TGTGCCAGCAGCATCCCGGGATTGGACTATGGCTACACCTTC.

V gene TRBV4-2 combines with J gene TRBJ2-7; the match to TRBD2 covers 9 bases. CDR3 length: 16 amino acids. Germline CDR1 reads LGHNA; CDR2 reads YNFKEQ. The J segment lost 6 bases and the V segment lost 1 base, leaving 10 bases of the junction unmatched. DNA for the CDR3: TGTGCCAGCAGCCAAGGGGCTAGCGGGATATTTGGCGAGCAGTACTTC. Protein: CASSQGASGIFGEQYF.

This clonotype turned up a few times. CDR3 amino acids: CASSLREGYARSEQFF. The CDR3 nucleotides are TGTGCCAGCAGCTTGCGGGAGGGCTACGCCCGCAGTGAGCAGTTCTTC. The chain employs TRBV5-8 and TRBJ2-1, with 8 bases aligning to TRBD2. Germline V gene sequence: CDR1 SGHTS, CDR2 YDEGEE. V was clipped by 1 base and J by 9 bases; unmatched bases: 12. The CDR3 is 16 residues long.

There are a few counts of this clonotype. This chain uses TRBV19 with TRBJ1-5; D call uncertain. Germline CDR1 and CDR2: LNHDA and SQIVND (reference sequence). The CDR3 runs to 15 residues. V lost 4 bases and J 4 bases, leaving 14 bases between the germline ends. CDR3 amino acids: CASSKSGPLNQPQHF. For the CDR3, the DNA is TGTGCCAGTAGTAAGTCCGGGCCGCTTAATCAGCCCCAGCATTTT.

This clonotype was seen many times. The chain recombines TRBV7-9 with TRBJ2-1; unclear D gene. Germline V gene data show CDR1 as SEHNR and CDR2 as FQNEAQ (reference sequence). The CDR3 contains 16 residues. V was clipped by 3 bases and J by 3 bases, with 15 bases between them. The CDR3 region is CASSLFGEGIYNEQFF. CDR3 sequence (DNA): TGTGCCAGCAGCTTGTTCGGAGAAGGGATCTACAATGAGCAGTTCTTC.

This clonotype was picked up many times. In DNA, the CDR3 is TGTGCCAGCAGCCCCGACAGGGGAGGGGAGACCCAGTACTTC. Residues: CASSPDRGGETQYF. The chain uses TRBV12-3 or TRBV12-4 and TRBJ2-5, with D tentatively TRBD1 (8 bases). The CDR3 is made up of 14 amino acids. V lost 6 bases to trimming and J lost 5 bases, with 16 bases between them.

This clonotype has a count of ten or more. V and J are TRBV28 and TRBJ2-1; maybe TRBD1 (5 bases). The CDR3 has 12 amino acids. Deletions cut 2 bases from V and 14 bases from J, with 13 bases between. CDR1 is MDHEN and CDR2 is SYDVKM in the germline V gene. The DNA of the CDR3 is TGTGCCAGCAGTTTACGTTCGTCAGGGAAGTTCTTC. Its translation: CASSLRSSGKFF.